The rows below give T cell receptor beta chains drawn from one sample of a study of blood T cell repertoires in COVID-19. Generated by immunoSEQ multiplex PCR, the TCRdb table keeps only in-frame clones and is missing some. The sample has around 180,000 clones; roughly 82% are singletons. The specimen was peripheral blood. Receptors originate from a woman under 40 with acute or convalescent COVID-19. Both conserved end residues are part of each CDR3.

CASSPRTGTDEQYF | TRBV18
CASKRGGNTEAFF | TRBV11-2
CASSEAGVGRSPLHF | TRBV5-6
CASSRQGYNSPLHF | TRBV28
CASRTTGYYGYTF | TRBV6-5
CASSDGSGDTDTQYF | TRBV6-4
CASSLGDRNTGELFF | TRBV5-1
CASRKGPDTEAFF | TRBV2
CASSREGLTDTQYF | TRBV9
CASSQRQGVVQPQHF | TRBV18
CASSGLRKTEAFF | TRBV19
CSESSGSGVTQYF | TRBV29-1
CASINGGQGSYEQYF | TRBV2
CASSEPGQIYGYTF | TRBV25-1
CASSLSQYEAFF | TRBV7-9
CAWSRDRVSYGYTF | TRBV30
CASSPRTGENTEAFF | TRBV7-6
CASSLPGQETQYF | TRBV11-1
CATSDTGRGYTF | TRBV24-1
CASSVGGLTDTQYF | TRBV9
CASSFKDREYGYTF | TRBV5-6
CASSDTGYNTEAFF | TRBV2
CSVRTRTSGRTFFGDNEQFF | TRBV29-1
CASSALTGPRFGNTEAFF | TRBV9
CASSEIRVEASYGYTF | TRBV6-1
CASSRGNEKLFF | TRBV9
CASSFPRGDRQYF | TRBV28
CASSYDGRDRGSNEQFF | TRBV6-2/TRBV6-3
CASSRDRVQPQHF | TRBV6-2/TRBV6-3
CSVEGILLYEAFF | TRBV29-1
CASSRGASGSGAYNEQFF | TRBV7-9
CASSVEVGRDTQYF | TRBV9
CASSFPQGDGKNIQYF | TRBV28
CAISQTMGQGRPEEDYEQYF | TRBV4-3
CASSLAAGPQSYSYTF | TRBV7-2
CASGTGGSEAFF | TRBV7-8
CASSFRVRQPQHF | TRBV3-1/TRBV3-2
CASSYGDRDTGELFF | TRBV6-5
CASSTTSGDTQYF | TRBV19
CASSYRTGRNSPLHF | TRBV27